A single sample gave rise to the 8 T cell receptor beta chains below, sequenced in a study of cytomegalovirus exposure and HLA in healthy donors. PCR used 60 Vbeta primers and 13 Jbeta primers. Here immunoSEQ multiplex PCR was the method, and the copy in TCRdb shows in-frame clones only, minus some. This sample's table has 55,000 to 70,000 clones. Sequencing used PBMCs. These receptors were taken from a female donor in good health and CMV-seropositive.

The chain carries TRBV4-2 and TRBJ1-5; 11 nucleotides agree with TRBD1. Germline V CDR1 and CDR2: LGHNA, YNFKEQ. Trimming removed 4 bases from V and 8 bases from J; junction bases left unmatched: 7. The CDR3 has 15 amino acids. CDR3 sequence: CASSPDAGQGEPQHF. CDR3 DNA sequence: TGTGCCAGCAGCCCCGACGCGGGACAGGGGGAGCCCCAGCATTTT.

This rearrangement joins TRBV28 to TRBJ2-2, with 8 bases that match TRBD2. Germline V CDR1 and CDR2: MDHEN, SYDVKM. After removal of 6 bases from V and 7 bases from J, the junction contained 10 bases not matched to a gene. The CDR3 contains 15 residues. CDR3 in amino acids: CASSAPSGSGGELFF. CDR3 coding DNA: TGTGCCAGCAGCGCCCCAAGCGGGAGTGGCGGGGAGCTGTTTTTT.

The chain links TRBV6-1 to TRBJ2-1, with 7 bases that match TRBD1. This CDR3 comprises 15 residues. Unmatched junction bases numbered 6, after V lost 3 bases and J lost 4 bases. Germline V gene data show CDR1 as MNHNS and CDR2 as SASEGT. This CDR3 reads CASSDVQGTYNEQFF. In DNA, the CDR3 is TGTGCCAGCAGTGATGTACAGGGGACATACAATGAGCAGTTCTTC.

The chain employs TRBV5-4 and TRBJ2-3; 12 positions match TRBD2. V lost 4 bases and J lost 6; bases outside the gene matches: 12. The CDR3 length is 17 residues. Germline CDR1 SGHNT, CDR2 YYREEE (reference sequence). DNA of the CDR3: TGTGCCAGCAGCATGGACCTAGCGGGGGGGTCCCTGGATACGCAGTATTTT. This encodes CASSMDLAGGSLDTQYF.

The rearrangement links TRBV28 to TRBJ1-2; possibly TRBD1 for D (6 bases). Per the germline V gene, CDR1 is MDHEN and CDR2 is SYDVKM. The CDR3 contains 14 residues. With 6 bases removed from V and 5 bases from J, the gap between germline ends came to 16 bases. Here the CDR3 DNA reads TGTGCCAGCAGCCCACAGGGATTTGCTTATGGCTACACCTTC. It yields the protein CASSPQGFAYGYTF.

This chain joins TRBV7-2 and TRBJ1-2; 9 nucleotides match TRBD1. V lost 4 bases to trimming and J lost 7 bases; unmatched junction nucleotides: 4. CDR3 size: 13 residues. Germline CDR1 and CDR2: SGHTA and FQGNSA. CDR3 coding DNA: TGTGCCAGCAGCTCGGACAGGGGATTTGGCTACACCTTC. This encodes CASSSDRGFGYTF.

This sequence joins TRBV29-1 and TRBJ1-1; 7 positions agree with TRBD1. In germline, CDR1 is SQVTM, CDR2 ANQGSEA. The CDR3 totals 16 residues. Trimming took 5 bases from V and 1 from J; bases not matched to a gene: 13. In DNA, the CDR3 is TGCAGCGTTCGTCGGACAGGCTGGGGGACGAACACTGAAGCTTTCTTT. Residues: CSVRRTGWGTNTEAFF.

This chain links TRBV7-2 with TRBJ1-3, with D hard to call. Germline assignment: CDR1 SGHTA and CDR2 FQGNSA. V was pared by 1 base and J by 3 bases, with 10 bases between. The CDR3 has 15 residues. The CDR3 bases are TGTGCCAGCAGCTTAGTGCGGGGAGATGGAAACACCATATATTTT. Translated: CASSLVRGDGNTIYF.